The entry that follows covers one TCR beta chain sequence. This sample stems from a study of blood T cell repertoires in COVID-19. Study background: Acute-phase and convalescent COVID-19 samples originated in the United States, Italy and Spain.

Source study methods: Estimation of nucleated cell counts was performed using reference gene primer amplification. TCRdb keeps only in-frame clones here, not all; method: immunoSEQ multiplex PCR. The V and J calls and clone size come from that table; D and trimming were worked out from the DNA. The table records a few hundred thousand clones, about 80% of them present only once. J was trimmed by 7 bases and V by 2 bases; bases with no gene match: 12. Germline assignment: CDR1 KGHSH and CDR2 LQKENI. The CDR3 is 16 residues long. Assignment of participants to cohorts was predicated upon participant-reported clinical history.

Sequences were obtained from PBMCs or T cells enriched from blood (not recorded which). The chain uses TRBV18 and TRBJ2-3; 7 bases line up with TRBD2. This receptor was obtained from a man in his fifties or sixties who had recovered from COVID-19. This CDR3 is CASSPAGGLSGNTQYF. Written as DNA, the CDR3 is TGTGCCAGCTCACCAGCTGGAGGACTAAGCGGGAATACGCAGTATTTT.